The TCR beta chain under discussion was sequenced for a study of T-cell reconstitution after alpha-beta-depleted transplantation in children (dated by TCRdb to the mid-2010s). A note on the overall study: Using TCR repertoire profiling, the study quantitatively followed how T-cell immune reconstitution unfolded in children after TCRalphabeta/CD19-depleted allogeneic hematopoietic cell transplantation.

Library preparation used PCR. These reads were obtained on an Illumina HiSeq 2500. TCR libraries were prepared with molecular barcoding, using unique molecular identifiers to normalize TCRbeta repertoire quantification. TCRdb applied fastp at Q25 and MiXCR to the public reads, then kept only in-frame beta chains. Rows with a matching CDR3 protein are joined into one entry that keeps the most common DNA and genes. Across this sample there are some 300,000 distinct CDR3 sequences, with 10% seen only once. The leading ten clones occupy 7.5% of the sample. This clonotype was observed at least ten times. No antigen is known for it. No quality values exist for individual bases; no much larger clone is one base distant. What the authors observed across the whole study: The high TCRbeta diversity at day 60 in some patients was ascribed to recipient T cells and intrathymic progenitors that had survived conditioning. The apparently early recovery of alphabetaT-cell counts about two months after transplant reportedly depended on only several hundred rapidly expanded clones that came from non-depleted graft cells. Hyperexpanded clone frequencies declined over subsequent months; after one year, T-cell counts and TCRbeta diversity were mostly attributed to newly produced T cells.

What this sample's treatment or condition label stands for: allogeneic hematopoietic cell transplantation with graft depleted of TCRalphabeta T cells and CD19 B cells. The children who served as transplant recipients had been given grafts of TCRalphabeta/CD19-depleted allogeneic hematopoietic cells. CDR1 and CDR2, looked up from the germline V gene, are SGHRS and YFSETQ. From the cysteine up to the phenylalanine, the CDR3 has a length of 14 residues. Of the read, only the CDR3 DNA is kept; its 42 bases are in frame from base 1. Deletion took 4 bases off V and 0 bases off J, with a span of 8 bases between the germline ends.

The source of this sequence is a boy under three years old with acute myeloid leukemia, due to receive a stem cell transplant. The rearrangement combines TRBV5-1 with TRBJ2-1; TRBD1 could be the D gene, as 6 bases match. Here the sequenced sample was PBMCs, taken before TCRalphabeta/CD19-depleted stem cell transplant. The encoded CDR3 is CASSGQSSYNEQFF. The nucleotides read TGCGCCAGCAGCGGACAGAGCTCCTACAATGAGCAGTTCTTC.